The 16 T cell receptor beta chains in this list originate from one sample, sequenced in a study of cytomegalovirus exposure and HLA in healthy donors. Vbeta (60) and Jbeta (13) primers were used in the PCR. TCRdb's table, derived via immunoSEQ multiplex PCR, lists solely in-frame clones and lacks some. The data show around 120,000 clones, more than 70% seen once. Sequenced sample: PBMCs. The receptor set was obtained from a man aged 45 to 65 in good health and CMV-seronegative.

This clone has a handful of counts. This sequence joins TRBV27 and TRBJ2-1; tentative D call: TRBD1 (5 bases). Per the germline V gene, CDR1 is MNHEY and CDR2 is SMNVEV (reference sequence). CDR3 length: 16 residues. Trimming removed 3 bases from V and 3 bases from J, with 15 bases in between. The CDR3 DNA reads TGTGCCAGCAGTTTCCCAGACAGAACTCTCTACAATGAGCAGTTCTTC. Its protein is CASSFPDRTLYNEQFF.

The gene calls are TRBV4-3 and TRBJ1-1; D is unclear. CDR1 is LGHNA, CDR2 YSLEER, per germline. There are 16 residues in the CDR3. Trimming removed 0 bases at V and 4 bases at J, with 15 bases between. In DNA, the CDR3 is TGCGCCAGCAGCCAAGATGGCCTGTTGGCGGGCACTGAAGCTTTCTTT. Protein sequence: CASSQDGLLAGTEAFF.

The chain recombines TRBV2 with TRBJ2-7; maybe TRBD1 (6 bases). The germline V and J ends were trimmed by 1 base and 2 bases, with 9 bases remaining between them. In germline, CDR1 is SNHLY, CDR2 FYNNEI. The length of the CDR3 is 14 residues. The CDR3 spells CASSEGTGTYEQYF. The CDR3 DNA reads TGTGCCAGCAGTGAAGGAACAGGGACCTACGAGCAGTACTTC.

The gene calls are TRBV6-5 and TRBJ1-5, with TRBD1 matching over 10 bases. The CDR3 runs to 15 residues. V dropped 6 bases and J dropped 9; count of bases not matched to a gene: 11. Germline V lookup: CDR1 MNHEY, CDR2 SVGAGI. Here the CDR3 DNA reads TGTGCCAGCAGACGGGACAGGGGCTGGTTAGGGCCCCAGCATTTT. Translation: CASRRDRGWLGPQHF.

The CDR3 DNA follows: TGTGCCAGCATCCCGACAGGGGAACAAGAGACCCAGTACTTC. It is translated as CASIPTGEQETQYF. This sequence joins TRBV7-9 and TRBJ2-5; TRBD1 agrees at 8 bases. The CDR3 runs 14 residues. V was clipped by 7 bases and J by 2 bases; unmatched bases: 6. Germline V CDR1 and CDR2: SEHNR, FQNEAQ (reference sequence).

This clone has a handful of counts. The junction shows a germline mismatch at one end, possibly a read error. V gene TRBV5-1 combines with J gene TRBJ2-5; the D is unclear. This CDR3 has 13 amino acids. Germline V gene sequence: CDR1 SGHRS, CDR2 YFSETQ. This CDR3 reads CASSFTNQETQYF. CDR3 DNA sequence: TGCGCCAGCAGCTTCACCAACCAGGAGACCCAGTACTTC.

The CDR3 spells CASSLDGQPNQPQHF. The CDR3 DNA reads TGTGCCAGCAGCCTAGACGGACAGCCAAATCAGCCCCAGCATTTT. The chain links TRBV7-9 to TRBJ1-5; maybe TRBD1 (6 bases). V dropped 5 bases and J dropped 4 bases, with 15 bases sitting between them. The CDR3 covers 15 residues. Germline CDR1 reads SEHNR; CDR2 reads FQNEAQ (reference sequence).

The chain links TRBV5-4 to TRBJ2-1, with 9 positions matching TRBD2. Germline-derived CDR1 and CDR2 are SGHNT and YYREEE (reference sequence). The CDR3 sequence is 17 residues long. The V gene end was trimmed by 4 bases and the J gene end by 6 bases; junction bases not matched to a gene: 14. CDR3: CASSAGGGASGINEQFF. The CDR3 bases are TGTGCCAGCAGCGCTGGCGGGGGGGCTAGCGGGATCAATGAGCAGTTCTTC.

The chain couples TRBV10-2 to TRBJ1-2; a possible D gene is TRBD1 (6 bases). CDR1 and CDR2 from the germline V gene are WSHSY and SAAADI. Trimming took off 1 base at V and 5 bases at J, with 14 bases between the two ends. The CDR3 runs 15 residues. The CDR3 DNA is TGCGCCAGCAGTGAGTACAAGCTGACAGGTTATGGCTACACCTTC. Protein: CASSEYKLTGYGYTF.

This chain connects TRBV5-1 to TRBJ2-7; the match to TRBD1 covers 7 bases. The germline V gene has CDR1 SGHRS and CDR2 YFSETQ. The junction had 9 bases not matched to a gene; V was cut back by 3 bases and J by 0 bases. CDR3 length equals 16 residues. The CDR3 spells CASSSTRQGSSYEQYF. The CDR3 DNA is TGCGCCAGCAGCTCGACTCGACAGGGCAGCTCCTACGAGCAGTACTTC.

The J gene is TRBJ1-1, the V gene TRBV5-5; 9 bases align to TRBD1. J lost 7 bases, V lost 3 bases, and 4 bases had no gene match. Germline V gene data show CDR1 as SGHKS and CDR2 as YYEKEE (reference sequence). The CDR3 extends over 13 amino acids. CDR3 bases: TGTGCCAGCAGCTCGGCGGGACAGGGTGAAGCTTTCTTT. As protein: CASSSAGQGEAFF.

V is TRBV28 and J is TRBJ1-1; TRBD1 matches at 9 bases. V lost 1 base to trimming and J lost 4 bases; unmatched junction nucleotides: 7. The CDR3 consists of 16 residues. CDR1 is MDHEN and CDR2 is SYDVKM in the germline V gene. CDR3 DNA sequence: TGTGCCAGCAGTTTATCGGGACAGGGTGGGTTCACTGAAGCTTTCTTT. Translation gives CASSLSGQGGFTEAFF.

The genes are TRBV4-1 and TRBJ1-4; D is uncertain. This CDR3 contains 17 residues. Per the germline V gene, CDR1 is MGHRA and CDR2 is YSYEKL. The V gene lost 0 bases and the J gene lost 5 bases, with 16 bases spanning the gap. The DNA for the CDR3 is TGCGCCAGCAGCCAAGAGGTTACTCCTACTCCGAATGAAAAACTGTTTTTT. Translating gives CASSQEVTPTPNEKLFF.

This clone was counted once. At the DNA level, this CDR3 is encoded by other sequences in the same sample as well. The chain is built from TRBV27 and TRBJ2-7; 9 nucleotides align to TRBD2. The trim removed 3 bases at V and 0 bases at J, leaving 0 bases unmatched. From germline, CDR1 is MNHEY and CDR2 SMNVEV (reference sequence). CDR3 length equals 14 residues. This CDR3 reads CASSFSGSSYEQYF. Written as DNA, the CDR3 is TGTGCCAGCAGTTTTAGCGGGAGCTCCTACGAGCAGTACTTC.

This clone occurred a few times. The chain couples TRBV5-1 to TRBJ2-7, with 8 bases matching TRBD1. Trimming removed 0 bases from V and 2 bases from J; junction bases left unmatched: 1. Per germline, CDR1 SGHRS and CDR2 YFSETQ. The CDR3 has 14 amino acids. The CDR3 DNA sequence: TGCGCCAGCAGCTTGGGGACAGGGCCCTACGAGCAGTACTTC. It specifies CASSLGTGPYEQYF.

The chain uses TRBV18 and TRBJ2-3; 9 nucleotides align to TRBD1. The trim removed 4 bases at V and 2 bases at J, leaving 13 bases unmatched. There are 18 residues in the CDR3. Germline CDR1 and CDR2: KGHSH and LQKENI. The CDR3 DNA is TGTGCCAGCTCACTGAAAGGGGGACAGGGCACATACACAGATACGCAGTATTTT. Translation: CASSLKGGQGTYTDTQYF.